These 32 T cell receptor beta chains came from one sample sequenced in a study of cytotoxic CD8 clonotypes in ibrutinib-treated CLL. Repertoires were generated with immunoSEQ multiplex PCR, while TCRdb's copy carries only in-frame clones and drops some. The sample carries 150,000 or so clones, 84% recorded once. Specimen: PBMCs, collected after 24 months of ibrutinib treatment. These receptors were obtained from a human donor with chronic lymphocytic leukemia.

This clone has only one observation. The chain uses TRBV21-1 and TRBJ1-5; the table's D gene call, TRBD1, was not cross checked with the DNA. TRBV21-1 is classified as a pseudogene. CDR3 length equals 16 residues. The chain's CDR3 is CASSTFQGDSNQPQHF. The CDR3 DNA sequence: TGTGCCAGCAGCACTTTCCAGGGGGATAGCAATCAGCCCCAGCATTTT.

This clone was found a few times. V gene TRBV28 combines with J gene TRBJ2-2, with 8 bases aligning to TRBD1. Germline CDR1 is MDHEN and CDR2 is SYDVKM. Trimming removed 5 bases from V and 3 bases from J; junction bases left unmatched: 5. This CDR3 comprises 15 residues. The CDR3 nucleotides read TGTGCCAGCAGTCCAAGGACAGGGTACACCGGGGAGCTGTTTTTT. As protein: CASSPRTGYTGELFF.

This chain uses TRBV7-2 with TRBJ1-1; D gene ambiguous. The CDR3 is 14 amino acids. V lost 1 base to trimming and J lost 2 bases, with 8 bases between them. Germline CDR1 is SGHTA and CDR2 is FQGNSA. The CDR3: CASSLGQPNTEAFF. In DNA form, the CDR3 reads TGTGCCAGCAGCTTAGGCCAACCAAACACTGAAGCTTTCTTT. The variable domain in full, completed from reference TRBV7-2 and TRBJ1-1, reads GAGVSQSPSNKVTEKGKDVELRCDPISGHTALYWYRQSLGQGLEFLIYFQGNSAPDKSGLPSDRFSAERTGGSVSTLTIQRTQQEDSAVYLCASSLGQPNTEAFFGQGTRLTVV.

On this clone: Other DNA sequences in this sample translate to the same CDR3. CDR3 in amino acids: CASSLGGGQPQHF. The CDR3 nucleotides read TGTGCCAGCAGCTTAGGGGGAGGGCAGCCCCAGCATTTT. The chain combines TRBV7-2 with TRBJ1-5; D unclear. V was trimmed by 1 base and J by 7 bases, leaving 8 bases between them. CDR1 is SGHTA and CDR2 is FQGNSA in the germline V gene. CDR3 length: 13 residues. Together with reference TRBV7-2 and TRBJ1-5, the CDR3 gives the full variable domain: GAGVSQSPSNKVTEKGKDVELRCDPISGHTALYWYRQSLGQGLEFLIYFQGNSAPDKSGLPSDRFSAERTGGSVSTLTIQRTQQEDSAVYLCASSLGGGQPQHFGDGTRLSIL.

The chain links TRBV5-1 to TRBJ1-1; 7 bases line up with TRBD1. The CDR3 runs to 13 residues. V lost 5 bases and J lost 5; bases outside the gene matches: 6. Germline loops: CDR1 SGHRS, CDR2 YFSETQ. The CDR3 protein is CASRPPGGTEAFF. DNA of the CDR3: TGCGCCAGCAGACCCCCAGGGGGAACTGAAGCTTTCTTT.

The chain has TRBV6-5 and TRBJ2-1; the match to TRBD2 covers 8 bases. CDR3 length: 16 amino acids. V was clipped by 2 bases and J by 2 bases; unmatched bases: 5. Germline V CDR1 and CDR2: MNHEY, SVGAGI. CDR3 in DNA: TGTGCCAGCAGTTACGGGGCGGGAGGTGCCTACAATGAGCAGTTCTTC. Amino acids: CASSYGAGGAYNEQFF.

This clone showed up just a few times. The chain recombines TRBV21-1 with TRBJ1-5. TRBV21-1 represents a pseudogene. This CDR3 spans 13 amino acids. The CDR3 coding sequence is TGTGCCAGCGCGAGCCCGGTGGGTCAGCCCCAGCATTTT. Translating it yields CASASPVGQPQHF.

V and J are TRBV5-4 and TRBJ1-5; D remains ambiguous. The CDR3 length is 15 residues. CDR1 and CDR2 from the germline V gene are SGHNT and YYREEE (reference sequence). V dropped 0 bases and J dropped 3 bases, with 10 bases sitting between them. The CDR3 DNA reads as TGTGCCAGCAGCTTGGGGGTAGGGATCAATCAGCCCCAGCATTTT. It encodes CASSLGVGINQPQHF.

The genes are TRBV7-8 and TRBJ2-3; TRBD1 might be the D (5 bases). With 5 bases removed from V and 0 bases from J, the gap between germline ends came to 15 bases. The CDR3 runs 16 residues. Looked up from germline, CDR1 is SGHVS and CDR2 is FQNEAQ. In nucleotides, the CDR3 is TGTGCCAGCAGCGTCCTAGGGGCGGCCAGCACAGATACGCAGTATTTT. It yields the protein CASSVLGAASTDTQYF.

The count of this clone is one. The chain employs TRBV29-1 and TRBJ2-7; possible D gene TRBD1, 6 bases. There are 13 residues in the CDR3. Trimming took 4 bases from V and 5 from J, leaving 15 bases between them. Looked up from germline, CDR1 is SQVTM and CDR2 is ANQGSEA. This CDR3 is CSVVEQGYNEQYF. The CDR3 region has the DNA TGCAGCGTTGTAGAGCAGGGGTACAACGAGCAGTACTTC.

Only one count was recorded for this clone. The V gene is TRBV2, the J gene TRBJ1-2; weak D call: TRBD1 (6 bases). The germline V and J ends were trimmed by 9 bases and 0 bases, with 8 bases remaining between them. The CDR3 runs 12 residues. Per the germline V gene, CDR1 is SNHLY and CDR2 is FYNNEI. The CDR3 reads CARRTANYGYTF. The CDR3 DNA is TGTGCCAGACGGACAGCTAACTATGGCTACACCTTC.

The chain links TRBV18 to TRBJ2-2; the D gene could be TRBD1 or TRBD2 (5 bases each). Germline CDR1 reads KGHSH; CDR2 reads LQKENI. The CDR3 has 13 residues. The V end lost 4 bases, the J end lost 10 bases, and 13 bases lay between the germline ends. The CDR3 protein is CASSLRRDAELFF. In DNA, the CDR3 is TGTGCCAGCTCACTCCGACGGGACGCGGAGCTGTTTTTT.

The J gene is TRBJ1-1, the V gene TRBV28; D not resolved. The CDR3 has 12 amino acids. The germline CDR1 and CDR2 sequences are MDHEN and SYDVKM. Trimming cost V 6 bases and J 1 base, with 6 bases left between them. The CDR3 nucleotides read TGTGCCAGCAGCACGGAGAACACTGAAGCTTTCTTT. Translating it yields CASSTENTEAFF.

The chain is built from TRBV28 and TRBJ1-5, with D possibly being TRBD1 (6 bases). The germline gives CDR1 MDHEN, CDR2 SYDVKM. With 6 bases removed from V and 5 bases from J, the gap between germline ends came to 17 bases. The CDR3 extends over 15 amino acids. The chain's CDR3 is CASRPHGGVHQPQHF. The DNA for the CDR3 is TGTGCCAGCAGGCCCCATGGGGGCGTGCATCAGCCCCAGCATTTT.

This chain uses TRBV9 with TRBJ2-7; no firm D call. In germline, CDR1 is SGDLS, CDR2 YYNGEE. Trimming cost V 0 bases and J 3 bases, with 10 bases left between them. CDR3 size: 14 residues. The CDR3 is CASSVDGFFYEQYF. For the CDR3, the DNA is TGTGCCAGCAGCGTAGACGGGTTTTTCTACGAGCAGTACTTC.

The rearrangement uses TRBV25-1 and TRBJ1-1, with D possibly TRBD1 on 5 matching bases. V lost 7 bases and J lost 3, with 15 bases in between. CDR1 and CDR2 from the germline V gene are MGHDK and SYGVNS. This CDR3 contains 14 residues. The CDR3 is CASKGLVGDTEAFF. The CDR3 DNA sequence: TGTGCCAGCAAGGGTCTTGTGGGGGACACTGAAGCTTTCTTT. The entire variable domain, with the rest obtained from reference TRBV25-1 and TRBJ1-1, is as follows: EADIYQTPRYLVIGTGKKITLECSQTMGHDKMYWYQQDPGMELHLIHYSYGVNSTEKGDLSSESTVSRIRTEHFPLTLESARPSHTSQYLCASKGLVGDTEAFFGQGTRLTVV.

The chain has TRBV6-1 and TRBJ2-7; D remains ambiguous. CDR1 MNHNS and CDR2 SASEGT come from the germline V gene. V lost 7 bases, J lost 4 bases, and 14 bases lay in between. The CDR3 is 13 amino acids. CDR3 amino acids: CASTKDGSYEQYF. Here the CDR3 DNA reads TGTGCCAGCACAAAGGACGGGTCATACGAGCAGTACTTC.

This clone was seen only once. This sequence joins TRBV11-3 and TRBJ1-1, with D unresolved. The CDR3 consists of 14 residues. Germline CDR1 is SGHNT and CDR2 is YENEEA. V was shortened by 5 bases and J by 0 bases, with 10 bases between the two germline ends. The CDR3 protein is CASSLGGLNTEAFF. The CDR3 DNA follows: TGTGCCAGCAGCCTGGGAGGATTGAACACTGAAGCTTTCTTT.

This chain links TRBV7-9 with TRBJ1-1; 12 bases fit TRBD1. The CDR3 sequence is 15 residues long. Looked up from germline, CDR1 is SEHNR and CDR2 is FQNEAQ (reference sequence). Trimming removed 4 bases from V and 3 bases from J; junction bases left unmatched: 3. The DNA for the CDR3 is TGTGCCAGCAGCTCGGGACAGGGGGCCCACACTGAAGCTTTCTTT. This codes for CASSSGQGAHTEAFF.

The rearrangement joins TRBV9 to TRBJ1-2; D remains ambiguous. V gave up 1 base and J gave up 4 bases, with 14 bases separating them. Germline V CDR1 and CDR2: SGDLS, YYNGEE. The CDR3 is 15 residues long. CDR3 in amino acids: CASSVQVRNIYGYTF. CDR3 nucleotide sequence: TGTGCCAGCAGCGTACAAGTCAGAAACATCTATGGCTACACCTTC.

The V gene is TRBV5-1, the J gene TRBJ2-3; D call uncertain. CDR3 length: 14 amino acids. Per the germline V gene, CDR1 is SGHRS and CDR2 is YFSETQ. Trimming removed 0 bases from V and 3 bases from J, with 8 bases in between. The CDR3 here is CASSLGKQTDTQYF. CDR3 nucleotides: TGCGCCAGCAGCTTGGGGAAACAGACAGATACGCAGTATTTT.

The CDR3 DNA reads as TGTGCCAGCAGTTTGTACGCCTACGAGCAGTACTTC. Translating it yields CASSLYAYEQYF. The gene calls are TRBV28 and TRBJ2-7; D unresolved. The ends were cut back, 3 bases at V and 2 bases at J, with 5 bases in the middle. Germline CDR1 reads MDHEN; CDR2 reads SYDVKM. The CDR3 runs to 12 residues.

This CDR3 reads CASRPIWGDTEAFF. The CDR3 nucleotides read TGTGCCAGCAGGCCTATTTGGGGGGACACTGAAGCTTTCTTT. The rearrangement links TRBV11-2 to TRBJ1-1, with a tentative D call TRBD1 (5 bases). The CDR3 is 14 residues long. V dropped 6 bases and J dropped 3 bases, with 14 bases sitting between them. The germline CDR1 and CDR2 sequences are SGHAT and FQNNGV.

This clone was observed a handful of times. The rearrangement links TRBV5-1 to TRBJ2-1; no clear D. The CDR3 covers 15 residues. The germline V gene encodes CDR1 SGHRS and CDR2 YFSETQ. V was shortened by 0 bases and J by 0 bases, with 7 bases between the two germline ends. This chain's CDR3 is CASSLERGSYNEQFF. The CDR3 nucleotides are TGCGCCAGCAGCTTGGAGAGAGGCTCCTACAATGAGCAGTTCTTC.

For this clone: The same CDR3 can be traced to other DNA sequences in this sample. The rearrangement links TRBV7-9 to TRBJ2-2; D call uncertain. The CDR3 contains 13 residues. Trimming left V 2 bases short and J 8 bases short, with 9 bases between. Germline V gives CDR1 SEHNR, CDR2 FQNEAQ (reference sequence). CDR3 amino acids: CASSLTGTGELFF. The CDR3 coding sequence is TGTGCCAGCAGCTTAACGGGTACAGGGGAGCTGTTTTTT. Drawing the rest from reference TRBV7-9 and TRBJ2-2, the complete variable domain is DTGVSQNPRHKITKRGQNVTFRCDPISEHNRLYWYRQTLGQGPEFLTYFQNEAQLEKSRLLSDRFSAERPKGSFSTLEIQRTEQGDSAMYLCASSLTGTGELFFGEGSRLTVL.

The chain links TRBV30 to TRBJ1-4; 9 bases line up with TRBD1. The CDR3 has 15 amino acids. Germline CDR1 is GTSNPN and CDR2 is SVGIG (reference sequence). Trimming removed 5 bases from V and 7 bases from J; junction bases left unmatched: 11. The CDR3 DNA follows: TGTGCCTGGGCCCGGGGACAGGGAGTTACTGAAAAACTGTTTTTT. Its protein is CAWARGQGVTEKLFF.

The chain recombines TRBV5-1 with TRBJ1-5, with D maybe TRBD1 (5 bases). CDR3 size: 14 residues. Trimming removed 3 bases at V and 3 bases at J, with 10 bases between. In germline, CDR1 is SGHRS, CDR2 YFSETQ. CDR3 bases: TGCGCCAGCAGCTGGGGGGGTACCAATCAGCCCCAGCATTTT. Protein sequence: CASSWGGTNQPQHF.

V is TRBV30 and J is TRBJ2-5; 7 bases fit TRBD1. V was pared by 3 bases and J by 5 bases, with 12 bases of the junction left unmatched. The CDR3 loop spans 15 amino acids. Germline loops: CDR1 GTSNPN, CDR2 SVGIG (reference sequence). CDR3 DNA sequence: TGTGCCTGGAGCTACAGGGGTGGAGTAGGGGAGACCCAGTACTTC. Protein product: CAWSYRGGVGETQYF.

The CDR3 DNA sequence: TGTGCCACTCGGACAGGGGGCGAGGGCGAGCAGTACTTC. It yields the protein CATRTGGEGEQYF. The genes are TRBV19 and TRBJ2-7; 11 bases map to TRBD1. After removal of 10 bases from V and 6 bases from J, the junction contained 8 bases not matched to a gene. The CDR3 loop spans 13 amino acids. Germline V CDR1 and CDR2: LNHDA, SQIVND (reference sequence).

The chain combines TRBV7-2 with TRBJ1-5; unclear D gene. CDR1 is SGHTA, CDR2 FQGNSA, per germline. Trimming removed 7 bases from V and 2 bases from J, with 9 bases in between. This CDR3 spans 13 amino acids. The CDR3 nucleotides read TGTGCCAGCACTGACGGGCGCAATCAGCCCCAGCATTTT. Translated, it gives CASTDGRNQPQHF.

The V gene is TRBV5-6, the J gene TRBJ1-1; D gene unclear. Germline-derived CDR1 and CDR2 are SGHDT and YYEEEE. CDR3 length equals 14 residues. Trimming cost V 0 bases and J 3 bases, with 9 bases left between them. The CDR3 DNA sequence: TGTGCCAGCAGCTTGGAGCCCCGGTACACTGAAGCTTTCTTT. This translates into CASSLEPRYTEAFF.

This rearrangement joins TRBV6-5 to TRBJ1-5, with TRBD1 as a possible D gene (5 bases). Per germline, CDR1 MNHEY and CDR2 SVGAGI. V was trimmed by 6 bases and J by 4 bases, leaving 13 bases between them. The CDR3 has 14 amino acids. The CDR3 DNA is TGTGCCAGCAGCCTGACAGCTGGGAATCAGCCCCAGCATTTT. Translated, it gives CASSLTAGNQPQHF.